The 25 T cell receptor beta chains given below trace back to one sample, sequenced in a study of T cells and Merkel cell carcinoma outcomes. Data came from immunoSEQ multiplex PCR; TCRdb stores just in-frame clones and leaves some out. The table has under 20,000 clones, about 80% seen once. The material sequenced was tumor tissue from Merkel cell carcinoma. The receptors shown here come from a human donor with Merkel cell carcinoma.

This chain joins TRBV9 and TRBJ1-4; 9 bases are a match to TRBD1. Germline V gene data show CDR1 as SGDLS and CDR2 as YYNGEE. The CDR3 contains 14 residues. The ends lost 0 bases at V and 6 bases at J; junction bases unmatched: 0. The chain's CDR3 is CASSVDRGHEKLFF. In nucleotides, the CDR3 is TGTGCCAGCAGCGTAGACAGGGGGCATGAAAAACTGTTTTTT.

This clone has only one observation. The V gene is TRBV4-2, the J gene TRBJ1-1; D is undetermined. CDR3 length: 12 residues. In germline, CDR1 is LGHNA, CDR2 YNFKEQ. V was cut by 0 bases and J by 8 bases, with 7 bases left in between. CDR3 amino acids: CASSQEGSEAFF. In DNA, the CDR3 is TGTGCCAGCAGCCAAGAGGGATCGGAAGCTTTCTTT.

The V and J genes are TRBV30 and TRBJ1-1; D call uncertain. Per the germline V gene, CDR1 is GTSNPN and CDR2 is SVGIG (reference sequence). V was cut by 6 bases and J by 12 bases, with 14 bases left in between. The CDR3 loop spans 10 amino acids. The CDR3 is CACKRGLTFF. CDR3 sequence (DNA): TGTGCCTGTAAGAGAGGTTTGACTTTCTTT.

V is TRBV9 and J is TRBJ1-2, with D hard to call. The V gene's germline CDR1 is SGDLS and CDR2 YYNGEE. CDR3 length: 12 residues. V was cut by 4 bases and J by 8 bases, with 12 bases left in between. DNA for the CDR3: TGTGCCAGCAGCTTTTTCGGGTCGGGCTACACCTTC. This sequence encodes CASSFFGSGYTF.

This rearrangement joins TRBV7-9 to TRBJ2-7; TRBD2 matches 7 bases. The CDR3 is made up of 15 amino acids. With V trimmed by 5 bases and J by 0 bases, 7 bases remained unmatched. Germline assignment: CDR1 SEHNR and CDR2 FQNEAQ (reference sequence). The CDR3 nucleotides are TGTGCCAGCAGCCTGGGGGAGGGGTTCTCCTACGAGCAGTACTTC. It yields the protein CASSLGEGFSYEQYF. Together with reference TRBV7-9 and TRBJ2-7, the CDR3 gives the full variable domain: DTGVSQNPRHKITKRGQNVTFRCDPISEHNRLYWYRQTLGQGPEFLTYFQNEAQLEKSRLLSDRFSAERPKGSFSTLEIQRTEQGDSAMYLCASSLGEGFSYEQYFGPGTRLTVT.

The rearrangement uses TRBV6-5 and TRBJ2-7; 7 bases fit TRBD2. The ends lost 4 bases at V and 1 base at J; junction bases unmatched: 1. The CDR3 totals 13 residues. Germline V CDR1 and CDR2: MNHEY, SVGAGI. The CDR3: CASSLGGSYEQYF. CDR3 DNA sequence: TGTGCCAGCAGTTTGGGGGGGTCCTACGAGCAGTACTTC.

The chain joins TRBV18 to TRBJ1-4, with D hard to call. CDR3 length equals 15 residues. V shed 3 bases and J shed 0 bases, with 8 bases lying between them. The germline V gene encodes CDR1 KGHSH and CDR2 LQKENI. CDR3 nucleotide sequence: TGTGCCAGCTCACCCGCCGGGTCAACTAATGAAAAACTGTTTTTT. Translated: CASSPAGSTNEKLFF.

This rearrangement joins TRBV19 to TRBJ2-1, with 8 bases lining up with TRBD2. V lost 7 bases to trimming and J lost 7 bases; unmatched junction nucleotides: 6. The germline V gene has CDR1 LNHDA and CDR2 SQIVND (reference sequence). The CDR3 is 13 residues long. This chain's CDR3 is CASNRGGANEQFF. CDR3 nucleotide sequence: TGTGCCAGTAATCGGGGGGGAGCGAATGAGCAGTTCTTC.

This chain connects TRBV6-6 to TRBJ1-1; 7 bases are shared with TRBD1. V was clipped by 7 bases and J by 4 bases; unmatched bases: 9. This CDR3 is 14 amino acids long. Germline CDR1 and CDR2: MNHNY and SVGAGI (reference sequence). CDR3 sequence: CASTELGGFTEAFF. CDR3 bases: TGTGCCAGCACCGAACTAGGGGGCTTCACTGAAGCTTTCTTT.

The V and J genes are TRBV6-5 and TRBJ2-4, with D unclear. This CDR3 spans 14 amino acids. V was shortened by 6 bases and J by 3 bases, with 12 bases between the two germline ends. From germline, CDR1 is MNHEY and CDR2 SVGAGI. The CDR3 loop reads CASSRFGRKNIQYF. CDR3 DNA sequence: TGTGCCAGCAGCCGCTTCGGTCGCAAAAACATTCAGTACTTC.

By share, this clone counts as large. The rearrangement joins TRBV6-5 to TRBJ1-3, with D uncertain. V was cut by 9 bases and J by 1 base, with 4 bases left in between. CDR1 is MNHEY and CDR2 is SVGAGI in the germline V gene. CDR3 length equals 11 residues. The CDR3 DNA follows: TGTGCCAGTCTTTCTGGAAACACCATATATTTT. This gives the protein CASLSGNTIYF.

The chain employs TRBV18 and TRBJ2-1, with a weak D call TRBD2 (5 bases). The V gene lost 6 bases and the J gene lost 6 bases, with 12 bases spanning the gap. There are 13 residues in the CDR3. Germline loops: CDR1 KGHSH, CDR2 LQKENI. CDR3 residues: CASSQTRGNEQFF. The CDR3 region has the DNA TGTGCCAGCTCCCAAACCCGGGGCAATGAGCAGTTCTTC.

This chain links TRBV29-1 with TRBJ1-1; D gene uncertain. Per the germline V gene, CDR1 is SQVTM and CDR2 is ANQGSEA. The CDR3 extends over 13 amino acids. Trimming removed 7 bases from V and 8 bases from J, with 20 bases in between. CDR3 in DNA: TGCAGCGGGACCAATTTAAGGAGAGCGGAAGCTTTCTTT. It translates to CSGTNLRRAEAFF.

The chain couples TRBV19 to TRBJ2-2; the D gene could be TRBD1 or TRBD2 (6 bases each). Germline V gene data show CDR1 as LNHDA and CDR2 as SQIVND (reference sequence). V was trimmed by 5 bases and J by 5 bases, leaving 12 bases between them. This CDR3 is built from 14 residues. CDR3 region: CASSLRGATGELFF. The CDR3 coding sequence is TGTGCCAGTAGTCTGAGGGGGGCGACCGGGGAGCTGTTTTTT.

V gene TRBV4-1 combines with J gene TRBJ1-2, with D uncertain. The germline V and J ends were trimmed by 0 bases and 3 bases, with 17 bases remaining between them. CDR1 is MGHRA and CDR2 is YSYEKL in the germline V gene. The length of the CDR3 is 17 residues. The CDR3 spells CASSQDKWGRIYYGYTF. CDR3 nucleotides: TGCGCCAGCAGCCAAGATAAGTGGGGAAGGATCTACTATGGCTACACCTTC.

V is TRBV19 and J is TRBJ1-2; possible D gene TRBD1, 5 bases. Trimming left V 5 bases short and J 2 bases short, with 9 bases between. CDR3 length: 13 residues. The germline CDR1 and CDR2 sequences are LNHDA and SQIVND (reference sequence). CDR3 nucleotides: TGTGCCAGTAGTGAGACAGTGAACTATGGCTACACCTTC. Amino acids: CASSETVNYGYTF. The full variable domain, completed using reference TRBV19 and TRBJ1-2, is DGGITQSPKYLFRKEGQNVTLSCEQNLNHDAMYWYRQDPGQGLRLIYYSQIVNDFQKGDIAEGYSVSREKKESFPLTVTSAQKNPTAFYLCASSETVNYGYTFGSGTRLTVV.

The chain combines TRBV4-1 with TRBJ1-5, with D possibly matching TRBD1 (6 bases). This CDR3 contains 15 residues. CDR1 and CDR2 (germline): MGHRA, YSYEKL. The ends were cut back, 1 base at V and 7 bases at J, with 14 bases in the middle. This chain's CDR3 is CASSQVFGGRQPQHF. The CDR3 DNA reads TGCGCCAGCAGCCAAGTCTTCGGGGGCAGGCAGCCCCAGCATTTT.

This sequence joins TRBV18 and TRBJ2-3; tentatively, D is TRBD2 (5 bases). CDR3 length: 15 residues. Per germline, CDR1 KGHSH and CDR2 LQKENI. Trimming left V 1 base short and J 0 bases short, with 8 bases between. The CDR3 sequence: CASSPLTGSTDTQYF. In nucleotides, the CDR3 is TGTGCCAGCTCACCACTAACGGGAAGCACAGATACGCAGTATTTT.

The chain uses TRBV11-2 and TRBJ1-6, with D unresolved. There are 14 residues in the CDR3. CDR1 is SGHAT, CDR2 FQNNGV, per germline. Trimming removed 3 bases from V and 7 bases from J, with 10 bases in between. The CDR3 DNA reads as TGTGCCAGCAGCTTGGAAACGGGAAATTCACCCCTCCACTTT. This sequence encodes CASSLETGNSPLHF.

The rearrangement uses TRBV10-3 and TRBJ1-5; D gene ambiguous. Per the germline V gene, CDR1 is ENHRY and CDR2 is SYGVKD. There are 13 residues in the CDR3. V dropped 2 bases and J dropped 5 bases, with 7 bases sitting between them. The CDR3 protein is CAISETPDQPQHF. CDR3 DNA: TGTGCCATCAGTGAGACCCCCGATCAGCCCCAGCATTTT.

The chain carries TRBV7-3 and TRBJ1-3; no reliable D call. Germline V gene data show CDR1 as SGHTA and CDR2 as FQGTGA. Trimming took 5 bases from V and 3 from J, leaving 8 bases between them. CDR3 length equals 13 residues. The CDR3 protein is CASSPRYGNTIYF. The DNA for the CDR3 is TGTGCCAGCAGCCCACGATATGGAAACACCATATATTTT.

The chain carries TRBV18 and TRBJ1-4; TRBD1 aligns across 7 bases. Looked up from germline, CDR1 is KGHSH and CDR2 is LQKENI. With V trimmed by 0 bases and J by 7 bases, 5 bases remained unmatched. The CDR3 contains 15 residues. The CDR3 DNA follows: TGTGCCAGCTCACCACCAGACAGGGATAGTGAAAAACTGTTTTTT. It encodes CASSPPDRDSEKLFF.

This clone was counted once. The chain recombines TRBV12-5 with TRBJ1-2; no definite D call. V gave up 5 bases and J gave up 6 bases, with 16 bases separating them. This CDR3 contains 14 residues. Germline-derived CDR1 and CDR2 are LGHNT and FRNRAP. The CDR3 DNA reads TGTGCTAGTGGTCCCCTGCTTCAGAGCAATGGCTACACCTTC. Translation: CASGPLLQSNGYTF.

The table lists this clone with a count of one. CDR3: CASSLVRYEQYF. CDR3 nucleotide sequence: TGTGCCAGCAGCTTAGTCCGGTACGAGCAGTACTTC. This chain connects TRBV7-2 to TRBJ2-7; D is unclear. Trimming left V 1 base short and J 4 bases short, with 5 bases between. This CDR3 region has 12 residues. Germline CDR1 reads SGHTA; CDR2 reads FQGNSA.

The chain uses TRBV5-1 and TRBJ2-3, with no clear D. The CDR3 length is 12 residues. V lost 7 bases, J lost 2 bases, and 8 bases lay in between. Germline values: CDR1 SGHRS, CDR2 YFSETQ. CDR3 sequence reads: CASSPPTDTQYF. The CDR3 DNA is TGCGCCAGCTCTCCCCCCACAGATACGCAGTATTTT.